Presented here are 20 T cell receptor beta chains from one specimen sequenced in a study of blood T cell repertoires in COVID-19. Data came from immunoSEQ multiplex PCR; TCRdb stores just in-frame clones and leaves some out. The sample yields about 670,000 clones, 75% to 90% seen once. The sample taken for sequencing was peripheral blood. The receptors shown here come from a woman in her late teens or twenties with acute or convalescent COVID-19.

The CDR3 is CASSRQGGIYEQYF. CDR3 coding DNA: TGTGCCAGTAGTAGACAGGGGGGGATCTACGAGCAGTACTTC. This sequence joins TRBV19 and TRBJ2-7; 9 bases line up with TRBD1. Trimming at V came to 4 bases and at J to 3 bases, leaving 4 bases not matched to a gene. The CDR3 runs 14 residues. CDR1 is LNHDA and CDR2 is SQIVND in the germline V gene (reference sequence).

CDR3 bases: TGCGCCAGCAGCCAAGAAGGAGTGGCCCATACGCAGTATTTT. Its translation: CASSQEGVAHTQYF. The chain employs TRBV4-3 and TRBJ2-3; no reliable D call. The CDR3 is 14 residues long. Germline CDR1 LGHNA, CDR2 YSLEER. Trimming took 0 bases from V and 7 from J, leaving 11 bases between them.

This chain links TRBV6-5 with TRBJ1-1, with a tentative D call TRBD1 (5 bases). The CDR3 is made up of 14 amino acids. Germline values: CDR1 MNHEY, CDR2 SVGAGI. Trimming took 6 bases from V and 0 from J, leaving 11 bases between them. CDR3 in amino acids: CASRPTDMNTEAFF. Written as DNA, the CDR3 is TGTGCCAGCAGACCGACAGATATGAACACTGAAGCTTTCTTT.

This sequence joins TRBV3-1 (or the pseudogene TRBV3-2) and TRBJ2-5; TRBD2 is a possible D gene (5 bases). V lost 0 bases to trimming and J lost 7 bases, with 9 bases between them. Germline CDR1 reads LGHDT; CDR2 reads YNNKEL (reference sequence). This CDR3 has 13 residues. CDR3 coding DNA: TGTGCCAGCAGCCAAGATGAGGGCGGGACCCAGTACTTC. It is translated as CASSQDEGGTQYF.

The V call is TRBV6-6, the J call TRBJ1-6; 9 bases are a match to TRBD1. The CDR3 extends over 11 amino acids. The germline V gene has CDR1 MNHNY and CDR2 SVGAGI (reference sequence). CDR3 region: CAATGGYGLHF. As DNA, the CDR3 is TGTGCAGCAACAGGGGGCTATGGCCTCCACTTT.

The genes are TRBV11-2 and TRBJ2-5; 11 bases match TRBD2. The CDR3 loop spans 16 amino acids. Looked up from germline, CDR1 is SGHAT and CDR2 is FQNNGV. The V segment lost 4 bases and the J segment 2 bases; nucleotides outside the gene matches: 6. The chain's CDR3 is CASSSYLAGGQETQYF. CDR3 nucleotides: TGTGCCAGCAGCTCCTATCTAGCGGGGGGACAAGAGACCCAGTACTTC.

V usage is TRBV7-2 and J usage is TRBJ1-6; 7 positions match TRBD1. The V segment lost 8 bases and the J segment 6 bases; nucleotides outside the gene matches: 7. Germline V gene sequence: CDR1 SGHTA, CDR2 FQGNSA. This CDR3 has 14 amino acids. CDR3 in DNA: TGTGCCAGCTCCCGGGGGACAGCTAATTCACCCCTCCACTTT. Its protein is CASSRGTANSPLHF.

This sequence joins TRBV5-1 and TRBJ2-3; TRBD1 aligns across 7 bases. The V gene's germline CDR1 is SGHRS and CDR2 YFSETQ. J was trimmed by 3 bases and V by 2 bases; bases with no gene match: 3. This CDR3 spans 14 amino acids. Here the CDR3 reads CASSFDRATDTQYF. The CDR3 region has the DNA TGCGCCAGCAGCTTTGACAGGGCTACAGATACGCAGTATTTT.

This clone was counted once. J is TRBJ1-6 and V is TRBV9; tentative D call: TRBD1 (6 bases). Germline assignment: CDR1 SGDLS and CDR2 YYNGEE. V lost 0 bases and J lost 9, with 13 bases in between. This CDR3 is built from 15 residues. The CDR3 protein is CASSVEKLGASPLHF. CDR3 nucleotides: TGTGCCAGCAGCGTAGAAAAGTTGGGGGCTTCACCCCTCCACTTT.

The genes are TRBV15 and TRBJ1-1, with D possibly being TRBD1 (5 bases). This CDR3 comprises 14 residues. Trimming took off 1 base at V and 6 bases at J, with 12 bases between the two ends. CDR1 is LNHNV, CDR2 YYDKDF, per germline (reference sequence). The DNA of the CDR3 is TGTGCCACCAGCAGAGGGGGCTTAGGGTCTGAAGCTTTCTTT. Translated: CATSRGGLGSEAFF.

The count of this clone is one. This sequence joins TRBV9 and TRBJ2-1, with D possibly TRBD1 on 6 matching bases. V shed 0 bases and J shed 0 bases, with 10 bases lying between them. This CDR3 has 16 residues. The germline gives CDR1 SGDLS, CDR2 YYNGEE. The CDR3 here is CASSVAGHRSYNEQFF. In DNA, the CDR3 is TGTGCCAGCAGCGTAGCGGGACACCGCTCCTACAATGAGCAGTTCTTC.

The chain is built from TRBV6-5 and TRBJ1-1, with 7 bases that match TRBD1. Germline-derived CDR1 and CDR2 are MNHEY and SVGAGI. The CDR3 has 15 amino acids. The ends lost 2 bases at V and 6 bases at J; junction bases unmatched: 9. The CDR3 region is CASSYRTGVVSEAFF. Here the CDR3 DNA reads TGTGCCAGCAGTTACCGGACAGGCGTAGTCTCTGAAGCTTTCTTT.

This rearrangement joins TRBV15 to TRBJ1-6, with TRBD1 matching 7 bases. Trimming took 2 bases from V and 7 from J; bases not matched to a gene: 5. Germline loops: CDR1 LNHNV, CDR2 YYDKDF (reference sequence). CDR3 size: 15 residues. CDR3 bases: TGTGCCACCAGCAGATACAGGGGTAGCAATTCACCCCTCCACTTT. Translated, it gives CATSRYRGSNSPLHF.

The gene calls are TRBV30 and TRBJ1-5, with D unclear. The germline V gene has CDR1 GTSNPN and CDR2 SVGIG (reference sequence). The CDR3 has 13 amino acids. V lost 0 bases, J lost 10 bases, and 13 bases lay in between. The CDR3 sequence is CAWSVVRGGPQHF. CDR3 bases: TGTGCCTGGAGTGTAGTTCGGGGAGGCCCCCAGCATTTT.

This chain joins TRBV6-5 and TRBJ2-7; 8 bases line up with TRBD1. Germline CDR1 reads MNHEY; CDR2 reads SVGAGI. V shed 6 bases, J shed 5 bases, and the junction held 3 bases outside the gene matches. The CDR3 runs 12 residues. For the CDR3, the DNA is TGTGCCAGCAGCCAACAGGGGGACGAGCAGTACTTC. Translation gives CASSQQGDEQYF.

The chain combines TRBV30 with TRBJ2-6; 9 bases agree with TRBD1. CDR1 is GTSNPN, CDR2 SVGIG, per germline (reference sequence). The CDR3 has 18 residues. The V and J ends lost 2 bases and 0 bases, in that order; junction bases with no gene match: 8. In nucleotides, the CDR3 is TGTGCCTGGAGTCAAGACAGGGGGGTTATCTCTGGGGCCAACGTCCTGACTTTC. This gives the protein CAWSQDRGVISGANVLTF.

The chain links TRBV7-9 to TRBJ2-3, with 7 bases aligning to TRBD2. CDR1 and CDR2 from the germline V gene are SEHNR and FQNEAQ (reference sequence). CDR3 length: 17 residues. V shed 8 bases and J 2 bases; nucleotides not matched to a gene: 16. CDR3 in amino acids: CASDQRYQRGPTDTQYF. The CDR3 DNA is TGTGCCAGCGATCAGCGCTATCAGCGGGGACCCACAGATACGCAGTATTTT. The entire variable domain, with the rest obtained from reference TRBV7-9 and TRBJ2-3, is as follows: DTGVSQNPRHKITKRGQNVTFRCDPISEHNRLYWYRQTLGQGPEFLTYFQNEAQLEKSRLLSDRFSAERPKGSFSTLEIQRTEQGDSAMYLCASDQRYQRGPTDTQYFGPGTRLTVL.

The rearrangement uses TRBV6-5 and TRBJ2-2; D may be TRBD1 (6 bases). Trimming removed 2 bases from V and 3 bases from J, with 10 bases in between. Germline V lookup: CDR1 MNHEY, CDR2 SVGAGI. There are 15 residues in the CDR3. This chain's CDR3 is CASSYQGKDTGELFF. The CDR3 bases are TGTGCCAGCAGTTACCAGGGGAAGGACACCGGGGAGCTGTTTTTT.

The genes are TRBV5-5 and TRBJ1-2; D is unclear. The CDR3 spans 15 residues. Germline V gives CDR1 SGHKS, CDR2 YYEKEE (reference sequence). Trimming removed 6 bases at V and 6 bases at J, with 21 bases between. The CDR3 reads CASIDPLGRVDGYTF. As DNA, the CDR3 is TGTGCCAGCATCGACCCTTTGGGGAGGGTGGATGGCTACACCTTC.

The chain is built from TRBV6-4 and TRBJ1-2; the match to TRBD1 covers 11 bases. The V gene's germline CDR1 is MRHNA and CDR2 SNTAGT. The CDR3 extends over 13 amino acids. V was pared by 4 bases and J by 5 bases, with 0 bases of the junction left unmatched. This chain's CDR3 is CASSGDRGYGYTF. DNA of the CDR3: TGTGCCAGCAGTGGGGACAGGGGGTATGGCTACACCTTC.